Following are 8 T cell receptor beta chains from one sample sequenced in a study of T cell responses to AZD1222 COVID-19 vaccine. This table comes from immunoSEQ multiplex PCR, and its TCRdb copy is limited to in-frame clones, with some not included. The sample has about 110,000 clones, roughly 92% seen once. Material: peripheral blood, obtained 28 days after the second AZD1222 dose. All receptors come from an adult who received the AZD1222 COVID-19 vaccine.

This chain links TRBV3-1 (or the pseudogene TRBV3-2) with TRBJ1-3; possible D gene TRBD1, 6 bases. Germline CDR1 LGHDT, CDR2 YNNKEL (reference sequence). Trimming removed 5 bases at V and 1 base at J, with 12 bases between. The CDR3 has 15 residues. CDR3 nucleotides: TGTGCCAGCAGCGACAGGAGCCTTTCTGGAAACACCATATATTTT. It specifies CASSDRSLSGNTIYF.

This clone was detected a few times. The CDR3 DNA follows: TGTGCCAGCAGCCGCGGGGGAAACTACAATGAGCAGTTCTTC. Translation: CASSRGGNYNEQFF. J is TRBJ2-1 and V is TRBV9; TRBD2 agrees at 7 bases. The CDR3 totals 14 residues. In germline, CDR1 is SGDLS, CDR2 YYNGEE. V was pared by 4 bases and J by 3 bases, with 4 bases of the junction left unmatched.

This chain connects TRBV9 to TRBJ2-2, with a tentative D call TRBD1 (5 bases). The CDR3 covers 16 residues. CDR1 is SGDLS, CDR2 YYNGEE, per germline. V lost 3 bases to trimming and J lost 4 bases, with 16 bases between them. The CDR3 region is CASSDGDSLVTGELFF. The CDR3 nucleotides read TGTGCCAGCAGCGACGGAGACAGTCTTGTCACCGGGGAGCTGTTTTTT.

The V and J genes are TRBV3-1 (or the pseudogene TRBV3-2) and TRBJ2-2; D remains unclear. Germline assignment: CDR1 LGHDT and CDR2 YNNKEL (reference sequence). The CDR3 runs 14 residues. V shed 1 base and J shed 5 bases, with 8 bases lying between them. CDR3 DNA sequence: TGTGCCAGCAGCCAAGGTCGGTCTACCGGGGAGCTGTTTTTT. This encodes CASSQGRSTGELFF.

This chain links TRBV5-4 with TRBJ1-2, with 8 bases identical to TRBD1. The V segment lost 4 bases and the J segment 5 bases; nucleotides outside the gene matches: 13. This CDR3 is built from 16 residues. Germline CDR1 reads SGHNT; CDR2 reads YYREEE (reference sequence). The CDR3 reads CASSRSGQGRWYGYTF. The DNA for the CDR3 is TGTGCCAGCAGCCGCTCCGGACAGGGTAGGTGGTATGGCTACACCTTC.

V is TRBV7-3 and J is TRBJ2-4, with 9 bases lining up with TRBD2. This CDR3 contains 17 residues. The V gene end was trimmed by 0 bases and the J gene end by 9 bases; junction bases not matched to a gene: 12. The germline V gene has CDR1 SGHTA and CDR2 FQGTGA. The CDR3 loop is CASSLTPSGTRTGIQYF. The CDR3 nucleotides read TGTGCCAGCAGCTTAACACCTAGCGGGACCCGCACTGGCATTCAGTACTTC.

The CDR3 is CASSLGQGARGYTF. The CDR3 region has the DNA TGTGCCAGCAGCCTGGGACAGGGGGCGCGGGGCTACACCTTC. The chain couples TRBV2 to TRBJ1-2, with 12 nucleotides matching TRBD1. J gave up 8 bases and V 6 bases, and 7 bases lay outside the gene matches. The CDR3 is 14 amino acids. Germline V gives CDR1 SNHLY, CDR2 FYNNEI.

V and J are TRBV10-3 and TRBJ1-2, with unresolved D. V lost 8 bases and J lost 7, with 14 bases in between. Germline lookup yields CDR1 ENHRY and CDR2 SYGVKD. The CDR3 spans 12 residues. The CDR3 region has the DNA TGTGCCATCGCGGGCACTAAGGGTGGCTACACCTTC. Its protein product is CAIAGTKGGYTF.